The rows below give T cell receptor beta chains drawn from one sample of a study of post-analysis software for immune sequencing data. TCRdb redid the calling of the PCR reads with MiXCR, one entry per CDR3 protein. The sample carries some 690,000 distinct CDR3 sequences, approximately 60% recorded once. The material sequenced was blood. Receptors originate from a girl aged 2 to 9 with multiple sclerosis. CDR3s leave out the opening cysteine and the closing phenylalanine or tryptophan. The D gene is left open where the match is weak.

TRBV5-1,TRBJ2-1,.,ASSLRGDPGGNEQF
TRBV20-1,TRBJ2-1,TRBD2,SASPGLDYNEQF
TRBV6-5,TRBJ1-1,TRBD1,TSRGQRIRTEAF
TRBV5-6,.,.,ASSAGPQDEQY
TRBV10-3,TRBJ2-3,.,AISTRDTQY
TRBV5-5,TRBJ2-1,TRBD1,ASSRYRTGANEQF
TRBV20-1,TRBJ2-3,.,SARAPAQVDTQY
TRBV2,TRBJ2-6,.,ASSLQGHSGANVLT
TRBV10-3,TRBJ1-1,.,AIIAGFGDTEAF
TRBV10-3,TRBJ2-5,.,AIRGTSGEQY
TRBV6-6,TRBJ2-1,TRBD2,ASSWGGYNEQF
TRBV10-3,TRBJ1-1,.,AISESGRTNTEAF
TRBV12-3/TRBV12-4,TRBJ1-2,.,ASSPTGGPGVYGYT
TRBV12-3/TRBV12-4,TRBJ1-1,.,ASSYEGRGTEAF
TRBV6-6,TRBJ2-5,.,ASGDGTKETQY
TRBV6-6,TRBJ2-7,TRBD1,ASSLIPGTGVYEQY
TRBV12-3/TRBV12-4,TRBJ2-1,TRBD2,ASTSLTLSGGPGDEQV
TRBV29-1,TRBJ1-2,TRBD1,SVQSSTGGYGYT
TRBV6-6,TRBJ1-1,.,ASSYTPLNTEAF
TRBV6-5,.,.,ASSYSTGRASTQY
TRBV12-3/TRBV12-4,TRBJ1-2,TRBD1,ASSSDSGGDGYT
TRBV19,TRBJ2-7,.,ASSSGKFELHEQY
TRBV21-1,TRBJ2-7,.,ASSMGISYEQY
TRBV2,TRBJ2-3,TRBD2,ASSSGTITDTQY
TRBV5-6,TRBJ2-1,.,ASSSPSVGPYEQF
TRBV6-6,TRBJ1-2,TRBD1,ASSLMGQIYGYT
TRBV6-5,TRBJ1-6,.,ASSSSGANNSPLH
TRBV27,TRBJ2-4,.,ASSLSRGLLPTQNIQY
TRBV2,TRBJ2-5,.,VITGSQETQY
TRBV12-5,TRBJ2-7,.,ASGLGGVWGEQY
TRBV7-2,TRBJ1-2,.,ASSLRSGDGYT
TRBV24-1,TRBJ2-3,TRBD1,ATSGNRGSYTDTQY
TRBV6-5,TRBJ1-2,.,ASSYSVRQNYGYT
TRBV11-2,TRBJ2-7,.,ASSLLDFSYEQY
TRBV7-2,TRBJ2-3,TRBD2,ASSLALGGGTSTDTQY
TRBV6-5,TRBJ2-1,.,ASSYAADSYNEQF
TRBV12-3/TRBV12-4,TRBJ2-4,TRBD2,ASRLAGGPDIQY
TRBV29-1,TRBJ2-1,.,SARDFSSYNEQF
TRBV20-1,TRBJ2-5,.,SASGGYQETQY
TRBV14,TRBJ2-1,TRBD1,ASSPRQGSVINEQF
TRBV10-3,TRBJ2-7,TRBD2,AITGQTSGRIGQY